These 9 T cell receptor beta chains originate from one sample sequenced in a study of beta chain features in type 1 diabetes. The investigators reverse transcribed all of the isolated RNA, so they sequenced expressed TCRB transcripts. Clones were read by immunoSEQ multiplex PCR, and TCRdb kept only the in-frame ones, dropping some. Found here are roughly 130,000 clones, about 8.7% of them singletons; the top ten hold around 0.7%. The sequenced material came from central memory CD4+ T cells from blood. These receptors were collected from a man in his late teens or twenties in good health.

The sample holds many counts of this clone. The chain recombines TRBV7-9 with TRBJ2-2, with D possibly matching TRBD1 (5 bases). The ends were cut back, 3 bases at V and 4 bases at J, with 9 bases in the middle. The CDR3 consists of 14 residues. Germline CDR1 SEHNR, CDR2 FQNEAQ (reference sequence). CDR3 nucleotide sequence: TGTGCCAGCAGCTTCCAGGGTTCCACCGGGGAGCTGTTTTTT. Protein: CASSFQGSTGELFF.

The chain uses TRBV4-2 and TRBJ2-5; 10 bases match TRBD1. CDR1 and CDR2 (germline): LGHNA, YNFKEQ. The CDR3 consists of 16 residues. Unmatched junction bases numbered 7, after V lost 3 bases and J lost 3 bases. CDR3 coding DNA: TGTGCCAGCAGCCAGCCCGGGACAGGGGCGGAAGAGACCCAGTACTTC. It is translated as CASSQPGTGAEETQYF.

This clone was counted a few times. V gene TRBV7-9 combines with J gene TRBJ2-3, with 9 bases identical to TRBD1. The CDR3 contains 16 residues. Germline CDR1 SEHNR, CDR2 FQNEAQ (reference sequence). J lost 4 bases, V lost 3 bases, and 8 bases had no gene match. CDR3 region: CASSFPGQGRADTQYF. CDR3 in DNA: TGTGCCAGCAGCTTCCCAGGACAGGGGAGGGCAGATACGCAGTATTTT.

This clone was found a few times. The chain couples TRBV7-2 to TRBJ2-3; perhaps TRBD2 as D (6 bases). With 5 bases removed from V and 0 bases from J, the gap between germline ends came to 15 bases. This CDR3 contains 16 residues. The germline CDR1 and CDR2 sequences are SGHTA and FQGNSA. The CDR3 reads CASSRTSTTSTDTQYF. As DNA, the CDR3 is TGTGCCAGCAGCAGAACTAGCACTACTAGCACAGATACGCAGTATTTT.

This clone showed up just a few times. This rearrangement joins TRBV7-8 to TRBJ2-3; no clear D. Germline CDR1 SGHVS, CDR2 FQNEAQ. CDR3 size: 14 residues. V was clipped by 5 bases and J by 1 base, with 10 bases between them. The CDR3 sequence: CASSNREGTDTQYF. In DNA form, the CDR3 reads TGTGCCAGCAGCAACCGAGAGGGCACAGATACGCAGTATTTT. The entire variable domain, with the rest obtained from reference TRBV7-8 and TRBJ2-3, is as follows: GAGVSQSPRYKVAKRGQDVALRCDPISGHVSLFWYQQALGQGPEFLTYFQNEAQLDKSGLPSDRFFAERPEGSVSTLKIQRTQQEDSAVYLCASSNREGTDTQYFGPGTRLTVL.

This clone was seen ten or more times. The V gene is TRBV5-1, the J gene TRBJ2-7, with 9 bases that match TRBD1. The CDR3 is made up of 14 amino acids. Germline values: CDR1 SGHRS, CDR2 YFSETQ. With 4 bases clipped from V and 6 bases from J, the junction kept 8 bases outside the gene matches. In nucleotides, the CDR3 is TGCGCCAGCAGCGCCCGGGACAGGGCTCTCGAGCAGTACTTC. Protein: CASSARDRALEQYF.

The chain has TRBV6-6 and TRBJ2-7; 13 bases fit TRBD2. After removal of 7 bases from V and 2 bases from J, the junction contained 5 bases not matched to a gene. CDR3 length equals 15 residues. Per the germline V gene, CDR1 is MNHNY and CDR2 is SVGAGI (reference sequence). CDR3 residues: CASTRTSGGPYEQYF. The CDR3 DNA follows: TGTGCCAGCACTAGGACTAGCGGGGGACCCTACGAGCAGTACTTC.

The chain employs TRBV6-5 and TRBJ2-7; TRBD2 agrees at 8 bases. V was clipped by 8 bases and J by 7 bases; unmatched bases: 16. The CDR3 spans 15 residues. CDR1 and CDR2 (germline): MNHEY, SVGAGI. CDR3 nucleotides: TGTGCCAGCGCCTACTCAATTCTAGCGGGTGAAGAGCAGTACTTC. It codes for CASAYSILAGEEQYF.

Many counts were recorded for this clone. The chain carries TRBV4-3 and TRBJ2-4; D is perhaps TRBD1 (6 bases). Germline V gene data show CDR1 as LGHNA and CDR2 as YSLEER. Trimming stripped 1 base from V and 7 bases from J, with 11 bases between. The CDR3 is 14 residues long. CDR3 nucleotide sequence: TGCGCCAGCAGCCAAGTCGCAGGGGCGAACATTCAGTACTTC. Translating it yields CASSQVAGANIQYF.